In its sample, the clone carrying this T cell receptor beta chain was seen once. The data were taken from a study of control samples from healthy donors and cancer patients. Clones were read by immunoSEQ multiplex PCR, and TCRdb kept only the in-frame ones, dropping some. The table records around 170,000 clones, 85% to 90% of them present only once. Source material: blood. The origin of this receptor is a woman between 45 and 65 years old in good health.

The CDR3 region has the DNA TGTGCCAGACAGGGGGCCTCGGGACGGACCTACGAGCAGTACTTC. It translates to CARQGASGRTYEQYF. The V and J genes are TRBV27 and TRBJ2-7; TRBD1 matches 9 bases. J lost 2 bases, V lost 9 bases, and 11 bases had no gene match. There are 15 residues in the CDR3. Germline V gives CDR1 MNHEY, CDR2 SMNVEV (reference sequence).